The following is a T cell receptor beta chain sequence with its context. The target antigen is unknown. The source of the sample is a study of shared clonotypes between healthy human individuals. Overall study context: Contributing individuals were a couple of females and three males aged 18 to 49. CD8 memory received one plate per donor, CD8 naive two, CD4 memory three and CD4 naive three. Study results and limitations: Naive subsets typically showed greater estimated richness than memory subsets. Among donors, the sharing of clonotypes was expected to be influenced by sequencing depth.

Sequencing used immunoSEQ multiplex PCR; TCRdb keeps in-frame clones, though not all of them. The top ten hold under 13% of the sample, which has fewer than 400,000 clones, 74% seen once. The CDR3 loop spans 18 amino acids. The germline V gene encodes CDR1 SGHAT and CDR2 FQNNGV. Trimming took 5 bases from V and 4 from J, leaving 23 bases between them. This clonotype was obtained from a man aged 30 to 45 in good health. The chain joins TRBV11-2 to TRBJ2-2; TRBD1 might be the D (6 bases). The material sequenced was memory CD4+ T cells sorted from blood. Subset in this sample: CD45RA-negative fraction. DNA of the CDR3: TGTGCCAGCAGCCACTTGACAGGTCACGGGAAGGGCACCGGGGAGCTGTTTTTT. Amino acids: CASSHLTGHGKGTGELFF.